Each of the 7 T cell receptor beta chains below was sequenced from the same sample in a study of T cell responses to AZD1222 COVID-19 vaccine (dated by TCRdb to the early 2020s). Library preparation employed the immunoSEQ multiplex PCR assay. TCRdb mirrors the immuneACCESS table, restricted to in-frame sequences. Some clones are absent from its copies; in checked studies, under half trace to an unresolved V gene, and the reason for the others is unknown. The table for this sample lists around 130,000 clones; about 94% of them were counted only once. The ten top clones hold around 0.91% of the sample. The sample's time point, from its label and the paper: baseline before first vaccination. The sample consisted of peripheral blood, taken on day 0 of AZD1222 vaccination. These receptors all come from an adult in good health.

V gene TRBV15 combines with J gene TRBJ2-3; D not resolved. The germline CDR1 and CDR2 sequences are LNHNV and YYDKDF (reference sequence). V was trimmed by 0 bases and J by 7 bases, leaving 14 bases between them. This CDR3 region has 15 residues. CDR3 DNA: TGTGCCACCAGCAGAGATCGATTAGAGATCAATACGCAGTATTTT. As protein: CATSRDRLEINTQYF. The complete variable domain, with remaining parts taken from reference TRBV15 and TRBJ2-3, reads DAMVIQNPRYQVTQFGKPVTLSCSQTLNHNVMYWYQQKSSQAPKLLFHYYDKDFNNEADTPDNFQSRRPNTSFCFLDIRSPGLGDTAMYLCATSRDRLEINTQYFGPGTRLTVL.

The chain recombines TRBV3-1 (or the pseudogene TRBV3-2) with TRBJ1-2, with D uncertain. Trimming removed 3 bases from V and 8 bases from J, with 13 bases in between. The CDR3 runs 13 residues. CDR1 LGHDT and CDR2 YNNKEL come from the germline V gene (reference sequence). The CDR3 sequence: CASSHVLGDGYTF. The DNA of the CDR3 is TGTGCCAGCAGCCACGTATTAGGTGACGGCTACACCTTC.

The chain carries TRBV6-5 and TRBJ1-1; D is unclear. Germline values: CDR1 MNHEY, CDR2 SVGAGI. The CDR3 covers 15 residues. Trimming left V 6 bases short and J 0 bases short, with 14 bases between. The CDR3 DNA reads TGTGCCAGCAGACCCTTACGGTTGGTGAACACTGAAGCTTTCTTT. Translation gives CASRPLRLVNTEAFF.

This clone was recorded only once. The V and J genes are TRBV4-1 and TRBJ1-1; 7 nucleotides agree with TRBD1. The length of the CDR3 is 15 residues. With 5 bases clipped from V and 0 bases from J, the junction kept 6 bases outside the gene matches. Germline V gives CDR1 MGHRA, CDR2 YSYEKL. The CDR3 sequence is CASSYRGRMNTEAFF. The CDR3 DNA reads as TGCGCCAGCAGCTACAGGGGAAGAATGAACACTGAAGCTTTCTTT.

CDR3 sequence (DNA): TGTGCCAGCAGTCTTGTAGCGGGGGCCACCTACAATGAGCAGTTCTTC. Its translation: CASSLVAGATYNEQFF. The rearrangement links TRBV2 to TRBJ2-1, with 9 positions matching TRBD2. The CDR3 is made up of 16 amino acids. With 5 bases clipped from V and 2 bases from J, the junction kept 7 bases outside the gene matches. Per germline, CDR1 SNHLY and CDR2 FYNNEI.

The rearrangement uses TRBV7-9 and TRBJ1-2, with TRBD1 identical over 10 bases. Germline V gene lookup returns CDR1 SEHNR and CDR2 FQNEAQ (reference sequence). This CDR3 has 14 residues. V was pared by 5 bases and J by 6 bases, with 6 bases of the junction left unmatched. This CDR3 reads CASSPQTGGHGYTF. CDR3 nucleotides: TGTGCCAGCAGCCCCCAGACAGGGGGCCATGGCTACACCTTC.

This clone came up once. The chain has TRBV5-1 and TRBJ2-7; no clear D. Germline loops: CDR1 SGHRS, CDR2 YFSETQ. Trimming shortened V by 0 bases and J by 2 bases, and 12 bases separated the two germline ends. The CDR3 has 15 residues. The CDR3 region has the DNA TGCGCCAGCAGCTTGGCAGGACGCCTTACCTACGAGCAGTACTTC. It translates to CASSLAGRLTYEQYF. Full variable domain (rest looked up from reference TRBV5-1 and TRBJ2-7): KAGVTQTPRYLIKTRGQQVTLSCSPISGHRSVSWYQQTPGQGLQFLFEYFSETQRNKGNFPGRFSGRQFSNSRSEMNVSTLELGDSALYLCASSLAGRLTYEQYFGPGTRLTVT.